The next 27 T cell receptor beta chains were all read from a single sample in a study of blood T cell repertoires in COVID-19. Sequencing was performed with immunoSEQ multiplex PCR; in TCRdb, only in-frame clones are kept and a portion is missing. The table has 250,000 to 350,000 clones, roughly 88% seen once. Sample: peripheral blood. All receptors derive from a woman aged 45-65 years with active or convalescent COVID-19.

The genes are TRBV7-6 and TRBJ2-7; a weak D match, TRBD2 (6 bases). Germline V gives CDR1 SGHVS, CDR2 FNYEAQ. Between the trimmed V and J ends, which lost 0 bases and 1 base, there was a span of 10 bases. The CDR3 is 15 amino acids. This CDR3 is CASSLAFGGSYEQYF. The CDR3 nucleotides read TGTGCCAGCAGCTTAGCGTTCGGGGGTTCCTACGAGCAGTACTTC.

The chain couples TRBV10-3 to TRBJ1-1, with 10 bases identical to TRBD1. Germline CDR1 reads ENHRY; CDR2 reads SYGVKD. This CDR3 is built from 13 residues. The V gene end was trimmed by 9 bases and the J gene end by 4 bases; junction bases not matched to a gene: 5. The CDR3 protein is CAITGTGVTEAFF. CDR3 nucleotides: TGTGCCATTACCGGGACAGGGGTCACTGAAGCTTTCTTT.

This chain links TRBV10-3 with TRBJ2-1; 8 nucleotides match TRBD2. V lost 3 bases to trimming and J lost 0 bases; unmatched junction nucleotides: 4. Germline CDR1 is ENHRY and CDR2 is SYGVKD. The CDR3 is 16 residues long. The CDR3 DNA reads as TGTGCCATCAGTGAATTAGCGGGGAGCTCCTACAATGAGCAGTTCTTC. It encodes CAISELAGSSYNEQFF.

This chain connects TRBV19 to TRBJ1-6; D unclear. The germline V gene has CDR1 LNHDA and CDR2 SQIVND (reference sequence). The germline V and J ends were trimmed by 3 bases and 0 bases, with 12 bases remaining between them. CDR3 size: 17 residues. CDR3 in DNA: TGTGCCAGTAGTATGGAGGCTCCGAGCTCCTATAATTCACCCCTCCACTTT. Translated: CASSMEAPSSYNSPLHF. The full variable domain, in which reference TRBV19 and TRBJ1-6 provide the parts outside the CDR3, is DGGITQSPKYLFRKEGQNVTLSCEQNLNHDAMYWYRQDPGQGLRLIYYSQIVNDFQKGDIAEGYSVSREKKESFPLTVTSAQKNPTAFYLCASSMEAPSSYNSPLHFGNGTRLTVT.

The V call is TRBV14, the J call TRBJ2-7, with D perhaps matching TRBD1 (6 bases). CDR3 length: 16 amino acids. V lost 1 base and J 5 bases, leaving 18 bases between the germline ends. The germline V gene has CDR1 SGHDN and CDR2 FVKESK. The CDR3 is CASSQVLWAGDNEQYF. The CDR3 coding sequence is TGTGCCAGCAGCCAAGTTCTTTGGGCAGGGGACAACGAGCAGTACTTC.

This chain links TRBV7-9 with TRBJ1-2, with 8 positions matching TRBD1. Per germline, CDR1 SEHNR and CDR2 FQNEAQ (reference sequence). V gave up 0 bases and J gave up 6 bases; unmatched junction bases: 6. CDR3 length: 15 residues. CDR3 sequence reads: CASSLASRTGNGYTF. In DNA form, the CDR3 reads TGTGCCAGCAGCTTAGCTTCCCGGACAGGGAATGGCTACACCTTC. Filled out from reference TRBV7-9 and TRBJ1-2, the complete variable domain reads DTGVSQNPRHKITKRGQNVTFRCDPISEHNRLYWYRQTLGQGPEFLTYFQNEAQLEKSRLLSDRFSAERPKGSFSTLEIQRTEQGDSAMYLCASSLASRTGNGYTFGSGTRLTVV.

J is TRBJ1-5 and V is TRBV6-2 or TRBV6-3, with TRBD1 as a possible D gene (5 bases). Trimming removed 2 bases from V and 1 base from J, with 15 bases in between. The germline V gene has CDR1 MNHEY and CDR2 SVGEGT. The CDR3 sequence is 17 residues long. The CDR3 DNA reads as TGTGCCAGCAGTTACCTATTAGGGGATGGGAGCAATCAGCCCCAGCATTTT. Translation: CASSYLLGDGSNQPQHF.

J is TRBJ2-2 and V is TRBV19; possible D gene TRBD1, 6 bases. The CDR3 spans 13 residues. V lost 7 bases and J lost 3, with 9 bases in between. The V gene's germline CDR1 is LNHDA and CDR2 SQIVND (reference sequence). The CDR3 spells CASNQGYTGELFF. CDR3 coding DNA: TGTGCCAGTAACCAGGGGTACACCGGGGAGCTGTTTTTT.

The rearrangement uses TRBV16 and TRBJ1-5; the D gene is possibly TRBD1 (6 bases). The CDR3 consists of 15 residues. V lost 0 bases and J 5 bases, leaving 11 bases between the germline ends. Germline CDR1 is KGHSY and CDR2 is FQNENV. For the CDR3, the DNA is TGTGCCAGCAGCCAATCAGGGACAAATTATCAGCCCCAGCATTTT. Its translation: CASSQSGTNYQPQHF.

The chain employs TRBV19 and TRBJ2-5; 10 bases fit TRBD2. The CDR3 consists of 14 residues. After removal of 2 bases from V and 5 bases from J, the junction contained 2 bases not matched to a gene. The germline gives CDR1 LNHDA, CDR2 SQIVND (reference sequence). This CDR3 reads CASSISGGAETQYF. DNA for the CDR3: TGTGCCAGTAGTATAAGCGGGGGGGCCGAGACCCAGTACTTC.

This clone is a singleton in its sample. The chain couples TRBV15 to TRBJ2-3; 8 positions agree with TRBD1. Trimming cost V 1 base and J 4 bases; bases outside gene matches: 10. This CDR3 is 17 amino acids long. Germline-derived CDR1 and CDR2 are LNHNV and YYDKDF (reference sequence). The CDR3, as DNA: TGTGCCACCAGCAGAGTGTTCGGACAGGGAAGGGCAGATACGCAGTATTTT. Amino acid sequence: CATSRVFGQGRADTQYF.

This chain uses TRBV9 with TRBJ2-5; 10 bases align to TRBD2. The ends lost 4 bases at V and 5 bases at J; junction bases unmatched: 11. The CDR3 is 16 residues long. Per the germline V gene, CDR1 is SGDLS and CDR2 is YYNGEE. CDR3 sequence reads: CASSRLAGAMGETQYF. The DNA for the CDR3 is TGTGCCAGCAGCCGTCTAGCGGGAGCAATGGGGGAGACCCAGTACTTC.

The table lists this clone with a count of one. The chain joins TRBV20-1 to TRBJ2-3, with 8 bases matching TRBD1. CDR3 length: 15 residues. The junction had 5 bases not matched to a gene; V was cut back by 3 bases and J by 0 bases. CDR1 is DFQATT and CDR2 is SNEGSKA in the germline V gene (reference sequence). The chain's CDR3 is CSASRTGFSTDTQYF. In DNA form, the CDR3 reads TGCAGTGCTAGTCGGACAGGGTTTAGCACAGATACGCAGTATTTT.

V gene TRBV5-1 combines with J gene TRBJ2-3, with 10 positions matching TRBD2. CDR3 length equals 15 residues. V lost 2 bases, J lost 4 bases, and 4 bases stayed unmatched. Looked up from germline, CDR1 is SGHRS and CDR2 is YFSETQ. The CDR3 spells CASSLLAGFADTQYF. In nucleotides, the CDR3 is TGCGCCAGCAGCTTACTAGCGGGATTCGCAGATACGCAGTATTTT.

The chain combines TRBV28 with TRBJ1-1; tentative D call: TRBD1 (5 bases). CDR3 length: 14 residues. Germline V gene sequence: CDR1 MDHEN, CDR2 SYDVKM. V dropped 2 bases and J dropped 6 bases, with 13 bases sitting between them. The CDR3 nucleotides are TGTGCCAGCAGTTTAGGGGGGTGGTGGGCTGAAGCTTTCTTT. Its protein product is CASSLGGWWAEAFF.

The genes are TRBV21-1 and TRBJ1-5; TRBD1 is taken as the D call from the table, unchecked against the DNA. TRBV21-1 is classified as a pseudogene. The CDR3 is 15 amino acids. The DNA of the CDR3 is TGTGCCAGCAGCGCCGTTTCAGGGGAGCTTCAGCCCCAGCATTTT. This sequence encodes CASSAVSGELQPQHF.

This chain links TRBV3-1 (or the pseudogene TRBV3-2) with TRBJ1-4; 7 bases map to TRBD1. CDR3 length: 16 residues. Germline CDR1 and CDR2: LGHDT and YNNKEL (reference sequence). V trimming: 0 bases; J trimming: 7 bases; junction bases outside the gene matches: 8. DNA of the CDR3: TGTGCCAGCAGCCAAGATTTGACAGGGCGTGGTGAAAAACTGTTTTTT. Its translation: CASSQDLTGRGEKLFF.

Remarks on this clone: One end of the junction varies from germline; a read error may be responsible. The same CDR3 arises from other DNA sequences in this sample as well. This chain connects TRBV7-7 to TRBJ2-7, with TRBD1 matching over 8 bases. This CDR3 has 15 amino acids. CDR1 is SSHAT and CDR2 is FNYEAQ in the germline V gene (reference sequence). DNA for the CDR3: TGTGCTAGCAGTCTAGGACAGGGCCCCTCCTACGAGCAGTACTTC. Protein product: CASSLGQGPSYEQYF.

The chain has TRBV6-2 or TRBV6-3 and TRBJ1-1; D gene unclear. The CDR3 runs to 16 residues. V lost 0 bases and J 2 bases, leaving 13 bases between the germline ends. Germline CDR1 MNHEY, CDR2 SVGEGT. DNA for the CDR3: TGTGCCAGCAGTTACTCGAATTTCGCAGGAAACACTGAAGCTTTCTTT. As protein: CASSYSNFAGNTEAFF.

The chain joins TRBV5-4 to TRBJ2-3; tentatively, D is TRBD1 (6 bases). CDR3 length equals 14 residues. V gave up 4 bases and J gave up 4 bases, with 13 bases separating them. Germline V gene lookup returns CDR1 SGHNT and CDR2 YYREEE (reference sequence). In DNA form, the CDR3 reads TGTGCCAGCAGCACAGACAGGTACTCAGATACGCAGTATTTT. Translation: CASSTDRYSDTQYF.

This clone was detected a few times. The V and J genes are TRBV18 and TRBJ1-6, with 7 positions matching TRBD1. J was trimmed by 7 bases and V by 2 bases; bases with no gene match: 8. This CDR3 is built from 16 residues. Germline V gene lookup returns CDR1 KGHSH and CDR2 LQKENI. CDR3 sequence reads: CASSPIGDRLNSPLHF. The CDR3 bases are TGTGCCAGCTCACCAATAGGGGACAGACTAAATTCACCCCTCCACTTT.

V usage is TRBV5-4 and J usage is TRBJ2-5, with 14 bases that match TRBD2. Trimming took 3 bases from V and 4 from J; bases not matched to a gene: 2. Per germline, CDR1 SGHNT and CDR2 YYREEE (reference sequence). There are 15 residues in the CDR3. The CDR3 sequence is CASSWTSGRSETQYF. CDR3 sequence (DNA): TGTGCCAGCAGCTGGACTAGCGGGAGGTCAGAGACCCAGTACTTC.

This chain uses TRBV7-8 with TRBJ1-2; 7 bases align to TRBD1. V gave up 1 base and J gave up 3 bases; unmatched junction bases: 2. From germline, CDR1 is SGHVS and CDR2 FQNEAQ. The CDR3 has 14 amino acids. The CDR3 sequence is CASSLEGTDYGYTF. As DNA, the CDR3 is TGTGCCAGCAGCTTAGAGGGGACAGACTATGGCTACACCTTC.

This chain connects TRBV6-5 to TRBJ1-2; 10 bases match TRBD1. This CDR3 has 15 amino acids. The ends lost 6 bases at V and 3 bases at J; junction bases unmatched: 7. Germline loops: CDR1 MNHEY, CDR2 SVGAGI. CDR3 nucleotide sequence: TGTGCCAGCAGCCCCGGACAGGGGGGTGACTATGGCTACACCTTC. This encodes CASSPGQGGDYGYTF.

The V and J genes are TRBV4-1 and TRBJ2-5; 8 bases fit TRBD2. In germline, CDR1 is MGHRA, CDR2 YSYEKL. CDR3 length: 14 amino acids. V shed 3 bases, J shed 5 bases, and the junction held 5 bases outside the gene matches. CDR3 loop: CASSHFSGDETQYF. For the CDR3, the DNA is TGCGCCAGCAGCCATTTTAGCGGGGATGAGACCCAGTACTTC.

V is TRBV5-8 and J is TRBJ2-1, with D perhaps matching TRBD1 (5 bases). V shed 4 bases and J shed 2 bases, with 7 bases lying between them. There are 13 residues in the CDR3. CDR1 is SGHTS and CDR2 is YDEGEE in the germline V gene. The CDR3 nucleotides are TGTGCCAGCAGCCGGACACCCTACAATGAGCAGTTCTTC. Protein: CASSRTPYNEQFF.

This clone has more than one count but fewer than ten. This chain uses TRBV27 with TRBJ1-1; TRBD1 matches 8 bases. Germline V gene sequence: CDR1 MNHEY, CDR2 SMNVEV (reference sequence). CDR3 size: 15 residues. The V and J ends lost 9 bases and 2 bases, in that order; junction bases with no gene match: 11. The CDR3 DNA follows: TGTGCCAGTTCTCCCAAAACAGGGGGAAACACTGAAGCTTTCTTT. Translating it yields CASSPKTGGNTEAFF.